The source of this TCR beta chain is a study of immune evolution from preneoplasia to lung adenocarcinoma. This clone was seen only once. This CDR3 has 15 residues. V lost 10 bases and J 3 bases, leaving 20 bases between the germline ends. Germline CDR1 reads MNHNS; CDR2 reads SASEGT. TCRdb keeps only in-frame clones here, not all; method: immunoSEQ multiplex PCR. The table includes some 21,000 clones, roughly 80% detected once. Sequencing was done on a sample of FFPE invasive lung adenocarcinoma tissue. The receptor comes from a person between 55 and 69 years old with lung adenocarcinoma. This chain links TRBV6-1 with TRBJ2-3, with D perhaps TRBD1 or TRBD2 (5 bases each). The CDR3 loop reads CATTLDPEGTDTQYF. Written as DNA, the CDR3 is TGTGCCACTACCCTGGACCCCGAGGGGACAGATACGCAGTATTTT.